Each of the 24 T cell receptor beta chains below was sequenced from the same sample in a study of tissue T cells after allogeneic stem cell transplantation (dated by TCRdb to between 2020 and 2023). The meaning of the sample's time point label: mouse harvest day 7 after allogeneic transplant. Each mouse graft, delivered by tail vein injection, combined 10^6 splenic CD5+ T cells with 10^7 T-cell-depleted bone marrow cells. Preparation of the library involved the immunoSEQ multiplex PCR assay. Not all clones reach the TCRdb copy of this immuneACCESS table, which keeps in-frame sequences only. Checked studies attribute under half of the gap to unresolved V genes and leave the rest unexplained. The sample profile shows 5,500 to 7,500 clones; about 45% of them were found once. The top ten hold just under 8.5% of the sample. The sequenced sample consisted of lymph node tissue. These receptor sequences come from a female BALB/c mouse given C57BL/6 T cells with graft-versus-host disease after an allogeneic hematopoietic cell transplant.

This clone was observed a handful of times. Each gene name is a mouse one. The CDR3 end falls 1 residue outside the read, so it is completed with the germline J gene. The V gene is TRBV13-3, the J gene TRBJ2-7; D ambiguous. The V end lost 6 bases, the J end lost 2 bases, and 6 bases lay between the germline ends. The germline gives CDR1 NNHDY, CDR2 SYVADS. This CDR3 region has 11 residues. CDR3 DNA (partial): TGTGCCAGCACCAGCACCTATGAACAGTAC. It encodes CASTSTYEQY. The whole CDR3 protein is CASTSTYEQYF.

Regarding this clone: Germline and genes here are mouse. CDR3 sequence: CASRQGLGSEQYF. Partial CDR3 DNA: TGTGCCAGCAGACAGGGACTGGGGAGCGAACAGTAC. The chain combines TRBV26 with TRBJ2-7, with 10 bases identical to TRBD2. The CDR3 end is not reached by the read, which stops 1 residue before it; the germline J gene fills it in. The CDR3 contains 13 residues. From germline, CDR1 is KGHPV and CDR2 FQNQEV (reference sequence). J was trimmed by 7 bases and V by 6 bases; bases with no gene match: 6.

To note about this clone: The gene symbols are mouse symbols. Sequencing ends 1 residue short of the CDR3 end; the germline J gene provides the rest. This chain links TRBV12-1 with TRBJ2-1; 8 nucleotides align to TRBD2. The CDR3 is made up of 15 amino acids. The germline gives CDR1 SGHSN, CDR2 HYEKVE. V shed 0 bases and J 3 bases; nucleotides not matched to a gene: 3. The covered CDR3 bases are TGTGCCAGCTCTCTCGTTCTGGGGGGCTATGCTGAGCAGTTC. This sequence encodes CASSLVLGGYAEQF. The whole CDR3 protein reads CASSLVLGGYAEQFF.

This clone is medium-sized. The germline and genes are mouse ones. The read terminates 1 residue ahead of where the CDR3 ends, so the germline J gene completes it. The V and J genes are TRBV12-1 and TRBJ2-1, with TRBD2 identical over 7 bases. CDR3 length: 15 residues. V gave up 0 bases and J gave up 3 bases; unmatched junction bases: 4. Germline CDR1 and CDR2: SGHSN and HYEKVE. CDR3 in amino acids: CASSLGGVGYAEQFF. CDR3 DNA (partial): TGTGCCAGCTCTCTCGGGGGGGTAGGCTATGCTGAGCAGTTC.

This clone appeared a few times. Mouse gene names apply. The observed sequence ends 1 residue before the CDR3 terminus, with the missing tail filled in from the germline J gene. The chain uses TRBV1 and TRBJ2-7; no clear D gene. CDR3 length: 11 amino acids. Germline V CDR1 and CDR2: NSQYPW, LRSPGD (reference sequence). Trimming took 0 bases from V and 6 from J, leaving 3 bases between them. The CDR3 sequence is CTCSADPEQYF. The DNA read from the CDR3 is TGCACCTGCAGTGCAGATCCTGAACAGTAC.

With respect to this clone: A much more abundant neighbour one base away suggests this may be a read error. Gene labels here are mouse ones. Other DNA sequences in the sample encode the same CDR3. Here the CDR3 reads CASSLGQRNTLYF. CDR3 bases read: TGTGCCAGCTCTCTAGGACAAAGAAATACGCTCTAT. The J gene is TRBJ1-3, the V gene TRBV12-1; a possible D gene is TRBD1 (5 bases). The CDR3 end falls 1 residue outside the read, so it is completed with the germline J gene. The CDR3 has 13 residues. V lost 1 base to trimming and J lost 5 bases, with 8 bases between them. From germline, CDR1 is SGHSN and CDR2 HYEKVE. The variable domain in full, completed from reference TRBV12-1 and TRBJ1-3, reads DSGVVQSPRHIIKEKGGRSVLTCIPISGHSNVVWYQQTLGKELKFLIQHYEKVERDKGFLPSRFSVQQFDDYHSEMNMSALELEDSAMYFCASSLGQRNTLYFGEGSRLIVV.

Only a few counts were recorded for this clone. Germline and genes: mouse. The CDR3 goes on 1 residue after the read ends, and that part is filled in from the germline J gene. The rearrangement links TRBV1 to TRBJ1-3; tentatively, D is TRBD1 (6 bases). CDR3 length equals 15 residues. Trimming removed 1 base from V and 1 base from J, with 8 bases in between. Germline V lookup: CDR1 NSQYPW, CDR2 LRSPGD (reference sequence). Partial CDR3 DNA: TGCACCTGCAGTGCAGTGGGGGGCTCTGGAAATACGCTCTAT. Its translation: CTCSAVGGSGNTLY. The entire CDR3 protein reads CTCSAVGGSGNTLYF.

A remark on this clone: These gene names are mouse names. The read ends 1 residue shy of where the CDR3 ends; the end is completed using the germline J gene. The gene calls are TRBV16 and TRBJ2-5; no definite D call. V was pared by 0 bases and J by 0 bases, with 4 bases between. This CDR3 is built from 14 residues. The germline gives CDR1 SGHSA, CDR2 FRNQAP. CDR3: CASSLEFNQDTQYF. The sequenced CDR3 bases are TGTGCAAGCAGCTTAGAGTTTAACCAAGACACCCAGTAC.

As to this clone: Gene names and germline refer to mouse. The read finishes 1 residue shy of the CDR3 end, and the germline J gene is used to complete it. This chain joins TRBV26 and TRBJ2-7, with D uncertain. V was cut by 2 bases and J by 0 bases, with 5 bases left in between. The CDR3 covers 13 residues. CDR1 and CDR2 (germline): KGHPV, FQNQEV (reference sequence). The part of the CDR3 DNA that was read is TGTGCCAGCAGTCTGAGGAGCTCCTATGAACAGTAC. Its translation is CASSLRSSYEQY. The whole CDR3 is CASSLRSSYEQYF. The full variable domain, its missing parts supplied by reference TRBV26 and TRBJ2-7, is NSKVIQTPRYLVKGQGQKAKMRCIPEKGHPVVFWYQQNKNNEFKFLINFQNQEVLQQIDMTEKRFSAECPSNSPCSLEIQSSEAGDSALYLCASSLRSSYEQYFGPGTRLTVL.

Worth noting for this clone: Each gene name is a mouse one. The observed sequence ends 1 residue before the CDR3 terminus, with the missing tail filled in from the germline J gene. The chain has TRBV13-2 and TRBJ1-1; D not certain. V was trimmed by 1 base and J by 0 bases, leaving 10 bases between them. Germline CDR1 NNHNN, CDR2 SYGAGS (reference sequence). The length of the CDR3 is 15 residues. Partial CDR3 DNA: TGTGCCAGCGGTGATCTCTCCACTGCAAACACAGAAGTCTTC. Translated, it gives CASGDLSTANTEVF. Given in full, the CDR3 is CASGDLSTANTEVFF.

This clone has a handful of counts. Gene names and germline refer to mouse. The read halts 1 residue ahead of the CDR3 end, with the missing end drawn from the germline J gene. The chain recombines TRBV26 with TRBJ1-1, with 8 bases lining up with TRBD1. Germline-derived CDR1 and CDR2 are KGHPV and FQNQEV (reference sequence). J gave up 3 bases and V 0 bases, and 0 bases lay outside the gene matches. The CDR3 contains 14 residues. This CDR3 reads CASSLSTGDTEVFF. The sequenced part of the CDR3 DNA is TGTGCCAGCAGTCTGTCGACAGGGGACACAGAAGTCTTC. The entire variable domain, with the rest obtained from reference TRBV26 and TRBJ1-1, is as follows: NSKVIQTPRYLVKGQGQKAKMRCIPEKGHPVVFWYQQNKNNEFKFLINFQNQEVLQQIDMTEKRFSAECPSNSPCSLEIQSSEAGDSALYLCASSLSTGDTEVFFGKGTRLTVV.

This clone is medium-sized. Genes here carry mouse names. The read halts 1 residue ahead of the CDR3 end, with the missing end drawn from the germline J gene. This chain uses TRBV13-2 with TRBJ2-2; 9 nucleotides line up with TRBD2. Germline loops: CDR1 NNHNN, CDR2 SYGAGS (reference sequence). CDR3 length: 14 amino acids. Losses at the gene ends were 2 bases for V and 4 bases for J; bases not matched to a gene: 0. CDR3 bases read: TGTGCCAGCGGTGACTGGGGGGGCACCGGGCAGCTCTAC. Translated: CASGDWGGTGQLY. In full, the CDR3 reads CASGDWGGTGQLYF.

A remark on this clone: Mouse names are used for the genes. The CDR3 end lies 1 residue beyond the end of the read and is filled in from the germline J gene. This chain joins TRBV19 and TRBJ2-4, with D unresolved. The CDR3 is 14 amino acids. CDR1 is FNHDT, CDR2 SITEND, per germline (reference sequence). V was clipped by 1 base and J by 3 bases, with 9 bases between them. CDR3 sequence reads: CASSIRGRQNTLYF. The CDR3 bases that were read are TGTGCCAGCAGTATACGGGGAAGACAAAACACCTTGTAC. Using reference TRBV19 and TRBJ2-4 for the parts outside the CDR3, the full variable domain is GGIITQTPKFLIGQEGQKLTLKCQQNFNHDTMYWYRQDSGKGLRLIYYSITENDLQKGDLSEGYDASREKKSSFSLTVTSAQKNEMAVFLCASSIRGRQNTLYFGAGTRLSVL.

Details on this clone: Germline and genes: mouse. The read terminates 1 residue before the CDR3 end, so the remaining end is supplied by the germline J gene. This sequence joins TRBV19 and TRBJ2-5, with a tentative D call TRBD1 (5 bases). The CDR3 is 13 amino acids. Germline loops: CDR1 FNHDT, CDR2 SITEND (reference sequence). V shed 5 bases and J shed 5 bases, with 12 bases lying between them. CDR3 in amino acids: CASSGQALDTQYF. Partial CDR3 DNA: TGTGCCAGCAGCGGACAAGCTTTAGACACCCAGTAC.

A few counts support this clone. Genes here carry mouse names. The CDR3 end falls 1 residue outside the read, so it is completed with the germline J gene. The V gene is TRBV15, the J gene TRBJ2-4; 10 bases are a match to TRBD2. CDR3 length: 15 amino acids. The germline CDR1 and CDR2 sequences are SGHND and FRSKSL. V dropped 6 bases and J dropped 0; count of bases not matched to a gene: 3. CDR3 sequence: CASRLDWGSQNTLYF. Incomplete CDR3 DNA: TGTGCCAGCAGACTGGACTGGGGGAGTCAAAACACCTTGTAC.

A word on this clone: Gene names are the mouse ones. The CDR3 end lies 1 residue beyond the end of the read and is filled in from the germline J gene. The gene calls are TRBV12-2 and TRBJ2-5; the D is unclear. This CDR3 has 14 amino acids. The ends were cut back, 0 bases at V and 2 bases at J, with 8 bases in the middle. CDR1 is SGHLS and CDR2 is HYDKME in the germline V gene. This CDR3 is CASSLEEVQDTQYF. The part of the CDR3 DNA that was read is TGTGCCAGCTCTCTCGAAGAGGTCCAAGACACCCAGTAC.

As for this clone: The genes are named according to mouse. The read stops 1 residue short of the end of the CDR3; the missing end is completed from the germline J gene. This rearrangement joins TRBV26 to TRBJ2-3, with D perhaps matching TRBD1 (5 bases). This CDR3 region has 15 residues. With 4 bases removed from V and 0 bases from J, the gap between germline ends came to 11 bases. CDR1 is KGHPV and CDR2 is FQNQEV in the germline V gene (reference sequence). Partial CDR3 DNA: TGTGCCAGCAGTCCTTGGACAACTAGTGCAGAAACGCTGTAT. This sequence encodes CASSPWTTSAETLY. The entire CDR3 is CASSPWTTSAETLYF.

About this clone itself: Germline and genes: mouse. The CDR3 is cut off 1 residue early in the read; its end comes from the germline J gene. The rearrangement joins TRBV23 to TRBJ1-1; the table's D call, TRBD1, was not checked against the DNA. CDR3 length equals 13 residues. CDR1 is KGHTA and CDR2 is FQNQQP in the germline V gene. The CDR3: CSSSRTANTEVFF. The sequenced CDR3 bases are TGCTCCAGCAGCCGGACAGCAAACACAGAAGTCTTC.

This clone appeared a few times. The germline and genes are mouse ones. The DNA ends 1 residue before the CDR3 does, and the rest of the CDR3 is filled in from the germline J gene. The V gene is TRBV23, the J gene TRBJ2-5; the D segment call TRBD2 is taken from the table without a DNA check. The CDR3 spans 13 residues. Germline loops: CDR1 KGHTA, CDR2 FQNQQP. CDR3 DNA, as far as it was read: TGCTCCAGCAGTCAAGCGACTGAAGACACCCAGTAC. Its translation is CSSSQATEDTQY. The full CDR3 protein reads CSSSQATEDTQYF.

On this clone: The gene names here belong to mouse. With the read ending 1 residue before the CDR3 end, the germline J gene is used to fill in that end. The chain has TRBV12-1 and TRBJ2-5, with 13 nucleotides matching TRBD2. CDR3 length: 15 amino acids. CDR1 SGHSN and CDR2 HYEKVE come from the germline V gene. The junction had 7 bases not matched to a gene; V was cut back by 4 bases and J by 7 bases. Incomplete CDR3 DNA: TGTGCCAGCTCCCCGGACTGGGGGGGCGCGAACACCCAGTAC. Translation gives CASSPDWGGANTQY. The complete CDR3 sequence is CASSPDWGGANTQYF.

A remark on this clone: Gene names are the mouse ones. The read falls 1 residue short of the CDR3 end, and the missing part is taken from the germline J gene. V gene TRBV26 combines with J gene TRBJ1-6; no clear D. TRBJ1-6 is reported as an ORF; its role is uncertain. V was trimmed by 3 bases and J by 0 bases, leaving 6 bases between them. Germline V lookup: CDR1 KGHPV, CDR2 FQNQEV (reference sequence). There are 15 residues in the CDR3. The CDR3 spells CASSLPDSYNSPLYF. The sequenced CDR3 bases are TGTGCCAGCAGTCTCCCGGATTCCTATAATTCGCCCCTCTAC.

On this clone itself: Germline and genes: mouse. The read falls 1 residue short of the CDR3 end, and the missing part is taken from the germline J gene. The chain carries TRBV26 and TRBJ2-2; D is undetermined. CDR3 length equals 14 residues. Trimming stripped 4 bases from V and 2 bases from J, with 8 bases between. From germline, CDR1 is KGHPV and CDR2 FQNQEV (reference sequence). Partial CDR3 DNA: TGTGCCAGCAGTCCGATATTTAACACCGGGCAGCTCTAC. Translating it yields CASSPIFNTGQLY. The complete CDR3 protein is CASSPIFNTGQLYF.

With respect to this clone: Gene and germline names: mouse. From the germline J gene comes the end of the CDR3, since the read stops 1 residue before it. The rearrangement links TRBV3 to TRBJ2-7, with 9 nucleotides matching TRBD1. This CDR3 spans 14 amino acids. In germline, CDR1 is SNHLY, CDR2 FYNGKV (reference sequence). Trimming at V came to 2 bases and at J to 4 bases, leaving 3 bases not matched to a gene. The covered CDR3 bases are TGTGCCAGCAGCTTACCGGGACAGGGATATGAACAGTAC. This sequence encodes CASSLPGQGYEQY. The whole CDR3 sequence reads CASSLPGQGYEQYF.

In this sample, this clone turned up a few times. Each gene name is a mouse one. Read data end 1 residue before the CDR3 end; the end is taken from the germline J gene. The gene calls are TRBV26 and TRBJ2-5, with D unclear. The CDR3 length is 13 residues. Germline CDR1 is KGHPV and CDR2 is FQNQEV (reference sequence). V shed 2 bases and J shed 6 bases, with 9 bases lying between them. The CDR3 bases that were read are TGTGCCAGCAGTCTGGGGAGATGGGACACCCAGTAC. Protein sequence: CASSLGRWDTQY. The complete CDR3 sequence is CASSLGRWDTQYF.